Here is one TCR beta chain with its context. Sequencing used immunoSEQ multiplex PCR; TCRdb keeps in-frame clones, though not all of them. The sample has about 210,000 clones; 80% are singletons. V lost 5 bases and J 2 bases, leaving 8 bases between the germline ends. Germline CDR1 and CDR2: KGHDR and SFDVKD. The CDR3 loop spans 14 amino acids. These data originate in a study of blood T cell repertoires in COVID-19. The receptor was derived from a woman between 70 and 85 years old with acute or convalescent COVID-19. Input material: peripheral blood. The J gene is TRBJ2-2, the V gene TRBV24-1; TRBD2 is a possible D gene (5 bases). The CDR3 coding sequence is TGTGCCACCAGTGGAGGGCTTAACACCGGGGAGCTGTTTTTT. Amino acids: CATSGGLNTGELFF.